A selection of T cell receptor beta chains follows, all from one sample in a study of T cells after yellow fever vaccination. Via MiXCR, TCRdb re-called the 5' RACE reads, giving one row per CDR3 protein. The sample consists of approximately 300,000 distinct CDR3 sequences, 7.5% to 9% of them appearing once. The starting material was PBMCs, obtained on the day of the first yellow fever vaccination. The source is a man in his late teens or twenties who received the YFV17D yellow fever vaccine. The conserved cysteine and the conserved F or W are not part of the CDR3 here. A D gene is named only where the DNA matches it firmly.

TRBD2 | TRBV6-2/TRBV6-3 | ASSSGGAWTGELF
TRBD2 | TRBV20-1 | SARLAGVTGELF
TRBD2 | TRBV12-3/TRBV12-4 | ASSTRTRHNEQF
. | TRBV7-8 | ATVGGRTLSGANVLT
TRBD2 | TRBV4-3 | ASSQDPSGAPPSGANVLT
. | TRBV27 | ASSQTVLSGYQETQY
. | TRBV4-1 | ASSQDGAVVGQPQH
. | TRBV20-1 | SATPLSSYNEQF
. | TRBV29-1 | SVGRGMNTEAF
. | TRBV9 | ASSVGGATEAF
TRBD1 | TRBV2 | ASSGGQALNQPQH
. | TRBV19 | ASNGSRAGANVLT
. | TRBV14 | ASSQPVGTGELF
. | TRBV5-4 | ASSFRTDTQY
. | TRBV12-3/TRBV12-4 | ASTRDLAPDTQY
. | TRBV18 | ASSPIGTRENTIY
. | TRBV6-5 | ASSYAVGAYEQY
. | TRBV20-1 | SARETSPTQY
TRBD1 | TRBV28 | ASNRDSSEKLF
. | TRBV5-1 | ATQDTSYNEQF
TRBD2 | TRBV7-4 | ASTRTSESTDTQY
. | TRBV19 | ASRREITDTQY
TRBD1 | TRBV7-6 | ASSHEDRGLWETQY
. | TRBV29-1 | SVERGQNTEAF
TRBD1 | TRBV11-3 | ASSSGGATDTQY
. | TRBV5-6 | ASSLLTNTIY
. | TRBV30 | AWGWVEIGRTGITEAF
. | TRBV18 | ASSLWTVNTEAF
. | TRBV27 | ASSLYVGAPSYGYT
. | TRBV12-3/TRBV12-4 | ASSLSGKSQPQH
TRBD2 | TRBV20-1 | SAKIVALAGGADTQY
TRBD2 | TRBV20-1 | SARDQRGRTDTQY
. | TRBV3-1 | ASSPATGNTIY
TRBD1 | TRBV27 | ASRLQGTNEKLF
. | TRBV6-2/TRBV6-3 | ASSYSKVSHTGELF
. | TRBV7-2 | ASSFGIQETQY
TRBD2 | TRBV4-1 | ASQGEGLGETQY
. | TRBV28 | ASSFLGENTEAF
. | TRBV19 | ASRTGYGQPQH
TRBD2 | TRBV7-2 | ASSLAGSDTQY
. | TRBV7-8 | ASSTGELF
. | TRBV20-1 | SARARWGTRRRESTDTQY
. | TRBV5-1 | ASSLGVTGNQPQH
TRBD1 | TRBV10-3 | AIRDTDRGQARNSPLH
. | TRBV28 | ASRPDYYSNQPQH
TRBD1 | TRBV7-2 | ASSSDRWNSEKLF
. | TRBV7-9 | ASSLASLYGYT
TRBD1 | TRBV6-1 | ASRDFSRGRFDEQY
. | TRBV5-1 | ASSLDRGNTEAF
TRBD2 | TRBV12-3/TRBV12-4 | ASSRLAGALYEQY
. | TRBV19 | ASMIWGRNQPQH